Listed below are T cell receptor beta chains from one sample, sequenced in a study of T cells in Graves' hyperthyroidism and ophthalmopathy. TCRdb recomputed calls from the multiplex PCR reads with MiXCR, one row per CDR3 protein. This sample has some 180,000 distinct CDR3 sequences; 17% occur once, and the top ten carry about 50%. Specimen: blood. These receptor sequences come from a woman aged 45-60 years with Graves' hyperthyroidism. The CDR3 runs from the conserved cysteine through the conserved F or W. The order of the fields is D gene, V gene, clone size, J gene, CDR3 DNA, CDR3 protein. D genes are given only for firm matches. Some rows mark clone size as missing; the rest say once, few, many or name a class of expanded clone.

D gene: .; V gene: TRBV28; clone size: few; J gene: TRBJ1-3; CDR3 DNA: TGTGCCAGCAGTTTTGGGGGGTCCTCCTCTGGAAACACCATATATTTT; CDR3 protein: CASSFGGSSSGNTIYF
D gene: .; V gene: TRBV7-9; clone size: many; J gene: TRBJ2-7; CDR3 DNA: TGTGCCAGCAGCTTATTAAATGCCGGACAGATTGCCTACGAGCAGTACTTC; CDR3 protein: CASSLLNAGQIAYEQYF
D gene: TRBD1; V gene: TRBV15; clone size: .; J gene: TRBJ1-5; CDR3 DNA: TGTGCCACCAGCAGAGACAACAAACCACCACAGGGGGCCCTGGGCAATCAGCCCCAGCATTTT; CDR3 protein: CATSRDNKPPQGALGNQPQHF
D gene: .; V gene: TRBV7-9; clone size: .; J gene: TRBJ2-5; CDR3 DNA: TGTGCCAGCAGCGCAATTAAGAGTAGCCCCCGAAGGGAGACCCAGTACTTC; CDR3 protein: CASSAIKSSPRRETQYF
D gene: TRBD1; V gene: TRBV6-1; clone size: many; J gene: TRBJ1-1; CDR3 DNA: TGTGCCATCACGGGACAGGGAGGGACTGAAGCTTTCTTT; CDR3 protein: CAITGQGGTEAFF
D gene: TRBD1; V gene: TRBV20-1; clone size: many; J gene: TRBJ2-1; CDR3 DNA: TGCAGTGCTAGAGATAAACTCGACAGGGGGCTCGATGAGCAGTTCTTC; CDR3 protein: CSARDKLDRGLDEQFF
D gene: .; V gene: TRBV3-1; clone size: many; J gene: TRBJ2-1; CDR3 DNA: TGTGCCAGCAGTACAACCCTGGGAGGGGGGGGTGAGCAGTTCTTC; CDR3 protein: CASSTTLGGGGEQFF
D gene: TRBD2; V gene: TRBV7-9; clone size: .; J gene: TRBJ2-3; CDR3 DNA: TGTGCCAGCAGCTTAGATGGTTTTAGCGGGAGTTTTTCAGATACGCAGTATTTT; CDR3 protein: CASSLDGFSGSFSDTQYF
D gene: TRBD1; V gene: TRBV30; clone size: .; J gene: TRBJ1-2; CDR3 DNA: TGTGCCTGGGATCGCGGGACAGGGATTTATGGCTACACCTTC; CDR3 protein: CAWDRGTGIYGYTF
D gene: .; V gene: TRBV28; clone size: few; J gene: TRBJ2-7; CDR3 DNA: TGTGCCAGCAGTGCGGACGTCTACGAGCAGTACTTC; CDR3 protein: CASSADVYEQYF
D gene: TRBD2; V gene: TRBV9; clone size: .; J gene: TRBJ2-1; CDR3 DNA: TGTGCCAGCAACGAAGCGGGATCGAGCTACAATGAGCAGTTCTTC; CDR3 protein: CASNEAGSSYNEQFF
D gene: .; V gene: TRBV6-1; clone size: many; J gene: TRBJ1-2; CDR3 DNA: TGTGCCAGCATCCCGGGGCAGCTCCATGGCTACACCTTC; CDR3 protein: CASIPGQLHGYTF
D gene: .; V gene: TRBV20-1; clone size: few; J gene: TRBJ1-4; CDR3 DNA: TGCAGTGCTCCAACTCGGGACACCCCAAATGAAAAACTGTTTTTT; CDR3 protein: CSAPTRDTPNEKLFF
D gene: .; V gene: TRBV27; clone size: few; J gene: TRBJ2-5; CDR3 DNA: TGTGCCAGCAGCCCAGGGGTGGAGACCCAGTACTTC; CDR3 protein: CASSPGVETQYF
D gene: .; V gene: TRBV7-7; clone size: once; J gene: TRBJ2-2; CDR3 DNA: TGTGCTAGCACCCAGGAGGGGAACACCGGGGAGCTGTTTTTT; CDR3 protein: CASTQEGNTGELFF
D gene: TRBD1; V gene: TRBV5-1; clone size: few; J gene: TRBJ1-6; CDR3 DNA: TGCGCCAGCAGCCAGACAGGGGCGGCAAATTCACCCCTCCACTTT; CDR3 protein: CASSQTGAANSPLHF
D gene: .; V gene: TRBV12-3/TRBV12-4; clone size: .; J gene: TRBJ1-4; CDR3 DNA: TGTGCCAGCAGTTCGGAGTTAACTAATGAAAGACTGTTTTTT; CDR3 protein: CASSSELTNERLFF
D gene: .; V gene: TRBV7-9; clone size: .; J gene: TRBJ2-3; CDR3 DNA: TGTGCCAGCAGCTTAACAGGTGCGGGAAGAGATACGCAGTATTTT; CDR3 protein: CASSLTGAGRDTQYF
D gene: .; V gene: TRBV30; clone size: few; J gene: TRBJ2-5; CDR3 DNA: TGTGCCTCGAGACCAGGGGGGCAAGAGACCCAGTACTTC; CDR3 protein: CASRPGGQETQYF
D gene: .; V gene: TRBV18; clone size: many; J gene: TRBJ1-1; CDR3 DNA: TGTGCCAGCTCACCAGATGACGGTGAAGCTTTCTTT; CDR3 protein: CASSPDDGEAFF
D gene: TRBD1; V gene: TRBV3-1; clone size: .; J gene: TRBJ1-2; CDR3 DNA: TGTGCCAGCAGCCAAGTACAGGGGAACTATGGCTACACCTTC; CDR3 protein: CASSQVQGNYGYTF
D gene: TRBD1; V gene: TRBV5-6; clone size: many; J gene: TRBJ2-1; CDR3 DNA: TGTGCCAGCAGCTTTAGGGGGACAGGGAGGCATGAGCAGTTCTTC; CDR3 protein: CASSFRGTGRHEQFF
D gene: .; V gene: TRBV20-1; clone size: .; J gene: TRBJ2-5; CDR3 DNA: TGCAGTGCTAGAGCCGCTAACCAAGAGACCCAGTACTTC; CDR3 protein: CSARAANQETQYF
D gene: .; V gene: TRBV30; clone size: many; J gene: TRBJ1-1; CDR3 DNA: TGTGCCTGGAGTACTGGGGTTGGCACTGAAGCTTTCTTT; CDR3 protein: CAWSTGVGTEAFF
D gene: .; V gene: TRBV20-1; clone size: once; J gene: TRBJ1-5; CDR3 DNA: TGCAGTGCTGGAGTGGGCAGCTATAGCAATCAGCCCCAGCATTTT; CDR3 protein: CSAGVGSYSNQPQHF
D gene: .; V gene: TRBV5-1; clone size: many; J gene: TRBJ2-1; CDR3 DNA: TGCGCCAGCAGCCAAGGGCCAGGAGCGGCGGACAATGAGCAGTTCTTC; CDR3 protein: CASSQGPGAADNEQFF
D gene: .; V gene: TRBV7-9; clone size: .; J gene: TRBJ1-2; CDR3 DNA: TGTGCCAGCAGCACCCTGCCAGGCGAGGGCTACACCTTC; CDR3 protein: CASSTLPGEGYTF
D gene: .; V gene: TRBV27; clone size: many; J gene: TRBJ2-1; CDR3 DNA: TGTGCCAGCAGTTTACTTAACTCCTACAATGAGCAGTTCTTC; CDR3 protein: CASSLLNSYNEQFF
D gene: .; V gene: TRBV11-2; clone size: many; J gene: TRBJ2-1; CDR3 DNA: TGTGCCAGCACCGCATGGTCGGGAGAGCTCAATGAGCAGTTCTTC; CDR3 protein: CASTAWSGELNEQFF
D gene: .; V gene: TRBV9; clone size: .; J gene: TRBJ1-1; CDR3 DNA: TGTGCCAGCAGCGCGGGACGGCAGAACACTGAAGCTTTCTTT; CDR3 protein: CASSAGRQNTEAFF
D gene: .; V gene: TRBV2; clone size: .; J gene: TRBJ2-1; CDR3 DNA: TGTGCCAGCAGTGAAGCGGGAGGCTGGTCCTACAATGAGCAGTTCTTC; CDR3 protein: CASSEAGGWSYNEQFF
D gene: TRBD2; V gene: TRBV5-6; clone size: many; J gene: TRBJ2-3; CDR3 DNA: TGTGCCAGCAGCTTGCGGAGGCGGGAGACGTTCACAGATACGCAGTATTTT; CDR3 protein: CASSLRRRETFTDTQYF
D gene: .; V gene: TRBV6-1; clone size: .; J gene: TRBJ1-1; CDR3 DNA: TGTGCCAGCAGTGCCAACTCGAACACTGAAGCTTTCTTT; CDR3 protein: CASSANSNTEAFF
D gene: TRBD1; V gene: TRBV11-2; clone size: many; J gene: TRBJ1-3; CDR3 DNA: TGTGCCAGCAGCTTAGTAGGGAGGCCACCGGGACAGGATGTCTCTGGAAACACCATATATTTT; CDR3 protein: CASSLVGRPPGQDVSGNTIYF
D gene: TRBD2; V gene: TRBV19; clone size: few; J gene: TRBJ2-1; CDR3 DNA: TGTGCCAGTAGTATCAAAACTTACTCGACTAGCGGCTCCTACAATGAGCAGTTCTTC; CDR3 protein: CASSIKTYSTSGSYNEQFF
D gene: .; V gene: TRBV4-2; clone size: .; J gene: TRBJ2-3; CDR3 DNA: TGTGCCAGCAGCCAAGATCGGCCAGGGGAATTCACAGATACGCAGTATTTT; CDR3 protein: CASSQDRPGEFTDTQYF
D gene: TRBD1; V gene: TRBV6-5; clone size: few; J gene: TRBJ1-2; CDR3 DNA: TGTGCCAGCAGTTATGGGACAGGGGGAAGCGATGGCTACACCTTC; CDR3 protein: CASSYGTGGSDGYTF
D gene: TRBD2; V gene: TRBV15; clone size: .; J gene: TRBJ2-1; CDR3 DNA: TGTGCCACCAGCAGAGGTCCCCTCTTAACTAGCGGGAGGAGTCCCTACAATGAGCAGTTCTTC; CDR3 protein: CATSRGPLLTSGRSPYNEQFF
D gene: .; V gene: TRBV6-1; clone size: few; J gene: TRBJ2-4; CDR3 DNA: TGTGCCAGCAGTAGTGTGGGGCGGTGGCACATTCAGTACTTC; CDR3 protein: CASSSVGRWHIQYF
D gene: .; V gene: TRBV6-1; clone size: many; J gene: TRBJ2-1; CDR3 DNA: TGTGCCAGCAGTTGGGGACTTCTCCAAAACAATGAGCAGTTCTTC; CDR3 protein: CASSWGLLQNNEQFF
D gene: .; V gene: TRBV9; clone size: many; J gene: TRBJ2-1; CDR3 DNA: TGTGCCAGCAGCGACGAGGGAGTATCTTCCTACAATGAGCAGTTCTTC; CDR3 protein: CASSDEGVSSYNEQFF
D gene: .; V gene: TRBV20-1; clone size: many; J gene: TRBJ2-1; CDR3 DNA: TGCAGTGCTAGAGCCCCGCGTAGGGGCTACAATGAGCAGTTCTTC; CDR3 protein: CSARAPRRGYNEQFF
D gene: .; V gene: TRBV27; clone size: many; J gene: TRBJ2-1; CDR3 DNA: TGTGCCAGCAGTTTATATGGCAGCTACAATGAGCAGTTCTTC; CDR3 protein: CASSLYGSYNEQFF
D gene: .; V gene: TRBV7-2; clone size: .; J gene: TRBJ2-1; CDR3 DNA: TGTGCCAGCAGCTTTAGACTTAATGAGCAGTTCTTC; CDR3 protein: CASSFRLNEQFF
D gene: .; V gene: TRBV12-3/TRBV12-4; clone size: few; J gene: TRBJ2-5; CDR3 DNA: TGTGCCAGCAGCCCATCCCGGGACCACGGAATGGAGACCCAGTACTTC; CDR3 protein: CASSPSRDHGMETQYF
D gene: TRBD1; V gene: TRBV20-1; clone size: many; J gene: TRBJ2-1; CDR3 DNA: TGCAGTGCTAGCATAGCAGGGGGTGAGCAGTTCTTC; CDR3 protein: CSASIAGGEQFF